The subject of this entry is one T cell receptor beta chain. Its matching antigen is unknown. Time point denoted: week 47, end of study. A 20-mer mutant IDH1 peptide at 300 ug was injected subcutaneously with topical imiquimod. Patients had eight vaccinations, in weeks 1, 3, 5, 7, 11, 15, 19 and 23. Astrocytomas that were new, WHO grade 3 or 4, IDH1-mutant and ATRX-lost were present in the donors. This record belongs to a study of a mutant IDH1 vaccine in newly diagnosed glioma. Study-wide background: Those enrolled had earlier been treated with radiotherapy, temozolomide, or both, mostly both.

The assay was immunoSEQ multiplex PCR, and TCRdb's table has in-frame clones only and misses some. Of about 32,000 clones in the sample, approximately 89% were seen once. The clonotype originates from a middle-aged man with glioma. Specimen: PBMCs, collected from a glioma patient whose treatment included an IDH1 peptide vaccine.

In nucleotides, the CDR3 is TGTGCCAGCAGTCGACAGGTCTACGAGCAGTACTTC. This gives the protein CASSRQVYEQYF. The gene calls are TRBV28 and TRBJ2-7, with D possibly matching TRBD1 (6 bases). Deletions cut 5 bases from V and 3 bases from J, with 8 bases between. CDR3 length: 12 residues. Germline V lookup: CDR1 MDHEN, CDR2 SYDVKM.